This T cell receptor (beta chain) appears in the sequencing data of a study of graft-versus-host responses after intestinal transplantation (dated by TCRdb to the early 2020s). General notes on the study: Multivisceral, liver-intestinal, or isolated intestinal transplants were received by the recipients. All recipients received anti-thymocyte globulin induction followed by maintenance tacrolimus and steroids for around 3 years. After intestinal transplantation, graft-versus-host and host-versus-graft alloreactive T cell clones in the graft, circulation and bone marrow were tracked using bulk TCR-beta CDR3 sequencing. Alloreactive clones were identified by sequencing pre-transplant mixed lymphocyte reaction products and comparing these products with unstimulated pre-transplant donor and recipient T cells. A cohort of about 26 intestinal transplant recipients, including one retransplant, was enrolled, and a few patients lacking pretransplant specimens were excluded. A peak of at least 4% donor T cells among recipient peripheral blood mononuclear cells was the definition used for donor T cell macrochimerism. Samples from a few later patients were sequenced in-house on an Illumina MiSeq with MiXCR processing rather than by the commercial service.

Per the germline V gene, SGHVS is the CDR1 and FNYEAQ is the CDR2. The V end gives up 5 bases and the J end 8 bases, leaving 7 bases in the junction not matched to a gene. From the cysteine through the phenylalanine, the CDR3 covers 15 amino acids. The kept DNA is CDR3 alone, 45 bases in frame from the first base. This clone was observed once. Its antigen specificity is not known. Per-base qualities were not stored, and no clone one base away is much larger. What the authors observed across the whole study: Early after transplant, peak levels of circulating GvH clones were associated with declines in HvG clones. Conclusions were limited by the relatively low number and heterogeneity of intestinal transplant patients. GvH clones were detected in recipient bone marrow, and some of these GvH clones were observed earlier in ileal mucosa or blood, consistent with an intestinal mucosal origin. In the allografts of patients with donor T cell macrochimerism, GvH to HvG T cell clonal ratios were high.

The intended sense of this specimen's time point label: cells obtained before transplantation from donor or recipient. CD3+CD4+ and CD3+CD8+ populations were FACS-sorted from unstimulated pre-transplant donor and recipient cells taken from spleen or lymph nodes. Libraries were constructed by the immunoSEQ multiplex PCR assay. For most patients, genomic DNA was isolated with the Qiagen DNeasy Blood and Tissue Kit and shipped frozen to Adaptive Biotechnologies for TCR sequencing. High-throughput TCR-beta CDR3 sequencing of genomic DNA from most patients was performed by Adaptive Biotechnologies. Per the original workflow: TCR sequencing data for over 15 patients were retrieved from Adaptive's ImmunoSEQ software; a few other patients were processed with MiXCR and VDJtools. To correct CD4 versus CD8 sorting errors, any sequence found in both subsets at a frequency ratio below 5:1 was removed. CDR3 nucleotide sequences shared between donor and recipient were removed because the origin of such sequences could not be assigned. To be classed as alloreactive, a clone needed at least 2-fold expansion over unstimulated cells and a minimum CFSE-low frequency of 0.002% (template counts) or 0.001% (read counts). Clones detected in sequenced pre-transplant spleen, lymph node, or MLR CFSE-low populations of the donor or recipient were defined as mappable. Cumulative frequency of alloreactive clones was calculated as a percentage of all sequences weighted by copy number. Held by TCRdb, this immuneACCESS table contains in-frame sequences only and omits some clones. Under half of the omission traces to an unresolved V gene where checked; the cause of the rest is unknown. V, J and clone size reflect that table, while D and trimming were determined from the DNA. A total of about 31,000 clones appear in this sample, roughly 80% of them only once. The top ten hold 15% to 20% of the sample.

The material sequenced was unstimulated CD8+ T cells sorted from spleen or lymph node cells, taken before intestinal transplant. The TCR comes from a human donor who received an intestinal transplant. Recombination linked TRBV7-6 to TRBJ2-1, and 12 junctional nucleotides match TRBD2. CDR3 region: CASSATSGGTYEQFF. The nucleotide sequence is given as TGTGCCAGCAGCGCGACTAGCGGGGGTACCTATGAGCAGTTCTTC.